The sequence of this T cell receptor (beta chain) was determined in a study of human versus mouse CDR3 diversity and MHC coevolution. Looked up from germline, CDR1 is GTSNPN and CDR2 is SVGIG (reference sequence). V trimming: 0 bases; J trimming: 9 bases; junction bases outside the gene matches: 13. The CDR3 consists of 16 residues. Only in-frame clones appear in the TCRdb table, and some are missing; sequencing was by immunoSEQ multiplex PCR. The profile shows about 83,000 clones, 85% to 95% of them singletons. This clonotype was sampled from a person between 25 and 70 years old in good health. V is TRBV30 and J is TRBJ1-5; 8 bases line up with TRBD1. Source material: naive CD4+ T cells from blood. Indicated subset: CD45RO-negative CD62L-positive naive CD4 T cells. CDR3 DNA sequence: TGTGCCTGGAGTGTCATGACAGGGGCAGGGGGGGGGCCCCAGCATTTT. Protein sequence: CAWSVMTGAGGGPQHF.